These T cell receptor beta chains were read from a single sample in a study of blood T cell repertoires in COVID-19. Assay used: immunoSEQ multiplex PCR; TCRdb lists only in-frame clones, some missing. The table records some 80,000 clones, approximately 85% of them present only once. The sample taken for sequencing was peripheral blood. The receptors were gathered from a woman aged 80 or older with active or convalescent COVID-19. Each CDR3 is given without its conserved first and last residue.

TRBV11-3	TRBJ2-1	ASSFGGTFGPYNEQF
TRBV2	TRBJ2-3	ASRGGADTQY
TRBV4-3	TRBJ2-5	ASSPVRGAGTETQY
TRBV27	TRBJ2-2	ASFPAYQTRGGGPGELF
TRBV6-4	TRBJ1-2	ASSVQAGGVYGYT
TRBV15	TRBJ1-2	ATSRDRGQGNGYT
TRBV6-6	TRBJ2-7	ASTPVGKYEQY
TRBV27	TRBJ1-2	ASSSGNYGYT
TRBV3-1/TRBV3-2	TRBJ1-1	ASSQDHGGTEAF
TRBV2	TRBJ1-1	ASSPWTGQNTEAF
TRBV7-8	TRBJ1-5	ASSLVQKNSNQPQH
TRBV7-2	TRBJ2-6	ASSPRGRGDSGANVLT
TRBV3-1/TRBV3-2	TRBJ2-2	ASSHLTSGNTGELF
TRBV9	TRBJ2-3	ASSVAGQGYTDTQY
TRBV19	TRBJ1-3	ASSMQGTDTIY
TRBV11-3	TRBJ2-1	ASSTGLSGIYNEQF
TRBV20-1	TRBJ1-5	SASGLGQWGNQPQH
TRBV19	TRBJ2-1	ASSIDIGTQYYNEQF
TRBV11-2	TRBJ2-3	ASSFDRVHTDTQY
TRBV7-9	TRBJ2-2	ASSLASGSSGELF